This TCR beta chain came from a study of blood T cell repertoires in COVID-19. Study details: The origin of the acute and convalescent COVID-19 samples was the United States, Italy and Spain. T cells, B-cell-depleted T cells, or PBMCs provided the cDNA or gDNA that served as material.

The ends were cut back, 3 bases at V and 3 bases at J, with 14 bases in the middle. The CDR3 loop spans 15 amino acids. The germline V gene encodes CDR1 MNHNY and CDR2 SVGAGI (reference sequence). As handled by the study authors: Quantification of nucleated cells was approximated via reference gene primer amplification. Produced via immunoSEQ multiplex PCR; TCRdb's table is partial and in-frame only. V and J calls plus clone size are reproduced from that table; the DNA served to infer D and trimming. The repertoire holds just under 250,000 clones, 75% to 90% seen once, with more than 2.5% in the top ten.

This TCR was sampled from a woman under 40 who had recovered from COVID-19. The genes are TRBV6-6 and TRBJ1-1; D is unresolved. Sample: peripheral blood. The CDR3 sequence is CASSYRRGGDTEAFF. The CDR3 nucleotides are TGTGCCAGCAGTTATCGTCGGGGAGGTGACACTGAAGCTTTCTTT.